This TCR beta chain appears in the sequencing data of a study of graft-versus-host responses after intestinal transplantation. On the study more broadly: Every transplant recipient was induced with anti-thymocyte globulin, then maintained on tacrolimus and steroids for around 3 years. Study-wide results and limits: The marrow of recipients harbored GvH clones, and ileum or blood showed some of them first.

The germline V gene encodes CDR1 SGHAT and CDR2 FQNNGV. With 5 bases removed from V and 5 bases from J, the gap between germline ends came to 15 bases. The CDR3 is made up of 14 amino acids. For this clone: Antigen specificity is unknown.

The protocol was immunoSEQ multiplex PCR, while the TCRdb copy is restricted to in-frame clones and leaves out a portion. The repertoire consists of approximately 89,000 clones, with 90% to 95% occurring once and the leading ten covering over 0.15%. The input for sequencing was unstimulated CD4+ T cells sorted from spleen or lymph node cells, taken before intestinal transplant. The rearrangement joins TRBV11-2 to TRBJ2-5; tentatively, D is TRBD2 (6 bases). The clonotype was recovered from a human donor who received an intestinal transplant. The CDR3 reads CASSPAGGRETQYF. The CDR3 region has the DNA TGTGCCAGCAGCCCCGCCGGAGGGAGGGAGACCCAGTACTTC.